The clone carrying this TCR beta chain was seen more than once but under ten times. Its antigen is still unknown. If patients had autoimmune disease history or systemic immunosuppression, they were excluded. These data come from a study of OX40 agonist ivuxolimab in advanced cancers. About the research overall: The patients' treatment was ivuxolimab, an agonistic anti-OX40 (CD134) antibody. A male proportion of approximately 80% was recorded, with mean age approximately 56 years and range roughly 23 to 85.

The V gene lost 10 bases and the J gene lost 3 bases, with 16 bases spanning the gap. The germline CDR1 and CDR2 sequences are LNHDA and SQIVND (reference sequence). This CDR3 contains 13 residues. The study's findings and limits: Clones of CD4+ and CD8+ blood T cells grew by week 6 at doses of 0.1 to 3.0 mg/kg.

The repertoire was sequenced with immunoSEQ multiplex PCR; TCRdb's copy has only in-frame clones and lacks some. This table has about 84,000 clones, 85% to 95% appearing once. This receptor was taken from an adult with an advanced solid tumor such as melanoma, head and neck, liver or kidney cancer. The sample in question was CD4+ or CD8+ T cells sorted from blood, obtained in a trial of the OX40 agonist ivuxolimab. The rearrangement uses TRBV19 and TRBJ2-7; tentative D call: TRBD2 (6 bases). CDR3 bases: TGTGCCACCTCAGCGGGCCCCTTCTACGAGCAGTACTTC. As protein: CATSAGPFYEQYF.